Included here is one TCR beta chain sequence, with context. This entry is derived from a study of blood T cell repertoires in COVID-19. Study details: Some COVID-19 samples were acute and others convalescent; all came from the United States, Italy and Spain. The analysed material was cDNA or gDNA that came from T cells, B-cell-depleted T cells, or PBMCs.

The CDR3 has 13 amino acids. The V end lost 2 bases, the J end lost 5 bases, and 7 bases lay between the germline ends. The germline V gene encodes CDR1 LNHNV and CDR2 YYDKDF (reference sequence). How the authors handled the data: Reference gene primers were amplified, and this amplification served to estimate nucleated cell counts. Only in-frame clones appear in the TCRdb table, and some are missing; sequencing was by immunoSEQ multiplex PCR. V and J calls and clone size are those listed in that table; D and trimming were worked out from the DNA. In the table there are nearly 200,000 clones, more than 70% of which are singletons.

The source is a woman aged 35 to 49 who had recovered from COVID-19. The sample taken for sequencing was peripheral blood. The chain combines TRBV15 with TRBJ1-5; possibly TRBD1 for D (6 bases). CDR3 sequence reads: CATSRQGHQPQHF. In DNA, the CDR3 is TGTGCCACCAGCAGACAGGGGCATCAGCCCCAGCATTTT.